Presented here are 10 T cell receptor beta chains from one specimen sequenced in a study of response to subunit inactivated influenza vaccine. Each CDR3 protein is one row after TCRdb ran MiXCR on the RT-PCR reads. The sample shows 860,000 or so distinct CDR3 sequences, roughly 20% of them seen only once. Sequenced material: PBMCs from blood, taken around 5 days after vaccination. These receptor sequences come from a man in his fifties or sixties who received an inactivated influenza vaccine.

This clonotype has just a few counts. Germline is not matched at one junction end, which may reflect a read error. The chain recombines TRBV7-9 with TRBJ2-5, with D tentatively TRBD2 (6 bases). Germline V gives CDR1 SEHNR, CDR2 FQNEAQ (reference sequence). The CDR3 spans 15 residues. CDR3 in amino acids: CASSLAKEGEETQYF. The CDR3, as DNA: TGTGCCAGCAGCCTAGCGAAAGAAGGAGAAGAGACCCAGTACTTC.

This clonotype was observed once. The chain recombines TRBV7-2 with TRBJ2-3, with 12 nucleotides matching TRBD2. CDR3 length equals 15 residues. With V trimmed by 5 bases and J by 5 bases, 5 bases remained unmatched. The germline V gene encodes CDR1 SGHTA and CDR2 FQGNSA. CDR3 DNA: TGTGCCAGCAGCGGACGACTAGCGGGGGTAGATACGCAGTATTTT. Amino acids: CASSGRLAGVDTQYF.

This clonotype showed up just a few times. This chain links TRBV20-1 with TRBJ1-5, with 9 bases identical to TRBD1. The V gene end was trimmed by 7 bases and the J gene end by 4 bases; junction bases not matched to a gene: 11. Per the germline V gene, CDR1 is DFQATT and CDR2 is SNEGSKA (reference sequence). The CDR3 is 15 residues long. CDR3 coding DNA: TGCAGTGTCCTATATGTGGGACAGGGTAATCAGCCCCAGCATTTT. Translated, it gives CSVLYVGQGNQPQHF.

This clonotype was counted between two and nine times. The rearrangement uses TRBV11-2 and TRBJ2-1; 10 bases are a match to TRBD2. Germline V gives CDR1 SGHAT, CDR2 FQNNGV. CDR3 length equals 17 residues. With 3 bases clipped from V and 3 bases from J, the junction kept 8 bases outside the gene matches. CDR3 residues: CASSFGATSGIYNEQFF. CDR3 in DNA: TGTGCCAGCAGCTTTGGGGCTACTAGCGGGATCTACAATGAGCAGTTCTTC.

J is TRBJ2-1 and V is TRBV19, with a tentative D call TRBD2 (6 bases). The CDR3 sequence is 13 residues long. The germline V gene has CDR1 LNHDA and CDR2 SQIVND (reference sequence). With 6 bases removed from V and 3 bases from J, the gap between germline ends came to 9 bases. The CDR3, as DNA: TGTGCCAGTAGGGCGGGAAACTACAATGAGCAGTTCTTC. Protein product: CASRAGNYNEQFF. The full variable domain, in which reference TRBV19 and TRBJ2-1 provide the parts outside the CDR3, is DGGITQSPKYLFRKEGQNVTLSCEQNLNHDAMYWYRQDPGQGLRLIYYSQIVNDFQKGDIAEGYSVSREKKESFPLTVTSAQKNPTAFYLCASRAGNYNEQFFGPGTRLTVL.

This clonotype was seen once. The rearrangement uses TRBV18 and TRBJ2-2; 8 positions agree with TRBD1. Per the germline V gene, CDR1 is KGHSH and CDR2 is LQKENI. The ends lost 3 bases at V and 5 bases at J; junction bases unmatched: 8. The CDR3 loop spans 16 amino acids. CDR3 coding DNA: TGTGCCAGCTCACCGGAAGGACAGGGAAATACCGGGGAGCTGTTTTTT. Translated: CASSPEGQGNTGELFF. Variable domain in full (rest from reference TRBV18 and TRBJ2-2): NAGVMQNPRHLVRRRGQEARLRCSPMKGHSHVYWYRQLPEEGLKFMVYLQKENIIDESGMPKERFSAEFPKEGPSILRIQQVVRGDSAAYFCASSPEGQGNTGELFFGEGSRLTVL.

The V and J genes are TRBV4-3 and TRBJ2-7, with 8 positions matching TRBD1. The junction had 5 bases not matched to a gene; V was cut back by 1 base and J by 6 bases. The CDR3 contains 14 residues. In germline, CDR1 is LGHNA, CDR2 YSLEER. The CDR3 DNA is TGCGCCAGCAGCCAAGGGACAGGGTCTCGCGAGCAGTACTTC. Protein: CASSQGTGSREQYF.

This sequence joins TRBV29-1 and TRBJ1-1; D unclear. Germline CDR1 and CDR2: SQVTM and ANQGSEA. V was trimmed by 0 bases and J by 4 bases, leaving 12 bases between them. The CDR3 runs 14 residues. The CDR3 DNA follows: TGCAGCGTTGAAGATCGAGAATCTAGCACTGAAGCTTTCTTT. Translation gives CSVEDRESSTEAFF.

This clonotype was counted a few times. J is TRBJ1-1 and V is TRBV7-9; possible D gene TRBD1, 5 bases. This CDR3 region has 14 residues. V lost 5 bases, J lost 2 bases, and 12 bases lay in between. The germline CDR1 and CDR2 sequences are SEHNR and FQNEAQ (reference sequence). The CDR3: CASSIVTVNTEAFF. CDR3 nucleotide sequence: TGTGCCAGCAGCATCGTGACAGTTAACACTGAAGCTTTCTTT.

This chain uses TRBV18 with TRBJ2-7, with 8 bases matching TRBD1. Germline CDR1 and CDR2: KGHSH and LQKENI. The CDR3 loop spans 15 amino acids. V gave up 5 bases and J gave up 9 bases; unmatched junction bases: 15. The CDR3 nucleotides are TGTGCCAGCTCAGCCGGGACAGGACGTACGTTTGTGCAGTACTTC. It codes for CASSAGTGRTFVQYF.